This T cell receptor beta chain is from a study of early T cells in non-severe SARS-CoV-2 infection. Overall study context: Unpaired chains resulted from sequencing bulk RNA of unsorted whole blood. Regarding the study as a whole: Matches to VDJdb favored anti-spike CD8 responses and missed private and CD4 specificities.

After removal of 2 bases from V and 3 bases from J, the junction contained 11 bases not matched to a gene. CDR1 and CDR2 (germline): SGHRS, YFSETQ. The CDR3 consists of 16 residues. Molecules of cDNA were individually given unique molecular identifiers that were attached to them. TCRdb passed the 5' RACE reads through MiXCR, listing each CDR3 protein once. The sample shows some 70,000 distinct CDR3 sequences, 9.5% of them seen only once. Regarding this clonotype: Its antigen remains unknown.

This chain links TRBV5-1 with TRBJ2-7; 7 nucleotides align to TRBD2. The source material was whole blood. This receptor was obtained from an adult who was a healthcare worker with PCR-confirmed SARS-CoV-2 infection or an uninfected control (not recorded which). Here the CDR3 DNA reads TGCGCCAGCAGCTTAGGGGTCGGGACTACCTTCTACGAGCAGTACTTC. Translated, it gives CASSLGVGTTFYEQYF.